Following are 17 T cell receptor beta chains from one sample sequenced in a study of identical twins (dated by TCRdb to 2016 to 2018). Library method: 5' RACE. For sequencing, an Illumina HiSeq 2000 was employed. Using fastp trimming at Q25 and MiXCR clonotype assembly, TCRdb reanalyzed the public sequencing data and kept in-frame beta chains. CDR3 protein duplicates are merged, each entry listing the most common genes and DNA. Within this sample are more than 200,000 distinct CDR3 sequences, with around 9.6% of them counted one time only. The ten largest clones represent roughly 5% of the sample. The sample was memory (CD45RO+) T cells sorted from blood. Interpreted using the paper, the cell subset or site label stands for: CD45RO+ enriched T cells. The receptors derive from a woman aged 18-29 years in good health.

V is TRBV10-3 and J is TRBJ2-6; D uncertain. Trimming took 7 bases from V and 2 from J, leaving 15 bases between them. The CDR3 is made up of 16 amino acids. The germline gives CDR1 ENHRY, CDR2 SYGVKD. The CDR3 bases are TGTGCCATCACCCCACAAGAGGTACCTGGGGCCAACGTCCTGACTTTC. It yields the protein CAITPQEVPGANVLTF.

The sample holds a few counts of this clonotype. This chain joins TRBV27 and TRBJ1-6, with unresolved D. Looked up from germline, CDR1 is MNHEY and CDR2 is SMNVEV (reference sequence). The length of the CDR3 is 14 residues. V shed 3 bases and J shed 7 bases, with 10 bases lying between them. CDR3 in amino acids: CASSFQGKNSPLHF. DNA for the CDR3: TGTGCCAGCAGTTTTCAAGGCAAAAATTCACCCCTCCACTTT.

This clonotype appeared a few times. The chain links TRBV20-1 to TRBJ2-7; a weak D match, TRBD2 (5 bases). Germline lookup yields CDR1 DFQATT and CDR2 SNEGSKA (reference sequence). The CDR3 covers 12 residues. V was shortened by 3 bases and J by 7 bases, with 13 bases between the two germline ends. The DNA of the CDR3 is TGCAGTGCTAGTAGGAGGTCCGGGGAGCAGTACTTC. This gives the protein CSASRRSGEQYF.

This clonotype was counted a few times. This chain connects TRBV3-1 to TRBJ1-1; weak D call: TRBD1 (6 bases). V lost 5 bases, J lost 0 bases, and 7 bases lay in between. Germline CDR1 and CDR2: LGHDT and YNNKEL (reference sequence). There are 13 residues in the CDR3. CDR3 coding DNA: TGTGCCAGCAGCTGGACAGTGAACACTGAAGCTTTCTTT. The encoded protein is CASSWTVNTEAFF.

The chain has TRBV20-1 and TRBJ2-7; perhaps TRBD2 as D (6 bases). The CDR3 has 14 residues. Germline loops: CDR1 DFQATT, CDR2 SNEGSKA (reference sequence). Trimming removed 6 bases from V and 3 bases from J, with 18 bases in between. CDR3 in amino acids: CSAPGRGSLYEQYF. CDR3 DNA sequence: TGCAGTGCCCCAGGTCGGGGGAGCCTCTACGAGCAGTACTTC.

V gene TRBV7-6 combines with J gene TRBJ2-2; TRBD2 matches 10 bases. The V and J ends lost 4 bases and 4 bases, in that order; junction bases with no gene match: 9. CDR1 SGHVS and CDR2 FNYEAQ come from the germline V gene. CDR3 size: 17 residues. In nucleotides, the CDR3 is TGTGCCAGCAGCTCCATATCTAGCGGGAGCCTCACCGGGGAGCTGTTTTTT. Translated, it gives CASSSISSGSLTGELFF.

CDR3 in amino acids: CATGGGAKNIQYF. The CDR3 DNA follows: TGTGCCACCGGGGGGGGGGCCAAAAACATTCAGTACTTC. This sequence joins TRBV7-8 and TRBJ2-4, with TRBD2 identical over 8 bases. The CDR3 length is 13 residues. The germline V gene has CDR1 SGHVS and CDR2 FQNEAQ. With V trimmed by 10 bases and J by 1 base, 3 bases remained unmatched.

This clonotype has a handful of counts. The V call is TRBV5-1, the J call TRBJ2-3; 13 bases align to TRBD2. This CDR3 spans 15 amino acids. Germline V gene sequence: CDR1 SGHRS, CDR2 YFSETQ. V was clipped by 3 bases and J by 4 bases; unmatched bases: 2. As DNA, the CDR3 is TGCGCCAGCAGCTGGACTAGCGGGGGTTCAGATACGCAGTATTTT. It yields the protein CASSWTSGGSDTQYF. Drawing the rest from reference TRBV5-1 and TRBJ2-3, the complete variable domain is KAGVTQTPRYLIKTRGQQVTLSCSPISGHRSVSWYQQTPGQGLQFLFEYFSETQRNKGNFPGRFSGRQFSNSRSEMNVSTLELGDSALYLCASSWTSGGSDTQYFGPGTRLTVL.

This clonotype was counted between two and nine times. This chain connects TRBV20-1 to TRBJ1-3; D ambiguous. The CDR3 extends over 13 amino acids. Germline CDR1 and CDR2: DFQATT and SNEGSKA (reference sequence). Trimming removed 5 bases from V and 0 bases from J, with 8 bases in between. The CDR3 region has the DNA TGCAGTGCTCTCCCGGCCTCTGGAAACACCATATATTTT. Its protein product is CSALPASGNTIYF.

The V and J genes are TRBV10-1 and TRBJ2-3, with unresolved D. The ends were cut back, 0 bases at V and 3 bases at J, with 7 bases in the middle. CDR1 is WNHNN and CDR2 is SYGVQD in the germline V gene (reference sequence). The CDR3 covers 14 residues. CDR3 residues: CASSESVGTDTQYF. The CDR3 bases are TGCGCCAGCAGTGAGTCGGTTGGAACAGATACGCAGTATTTT.

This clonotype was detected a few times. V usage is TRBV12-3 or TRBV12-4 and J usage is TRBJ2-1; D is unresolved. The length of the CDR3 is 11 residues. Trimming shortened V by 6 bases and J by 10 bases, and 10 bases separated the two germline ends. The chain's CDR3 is CASRRLGEQFF. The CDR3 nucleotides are TGTGCCAGCAGGCGCCTCGGGGAGCAGTTCTTC.

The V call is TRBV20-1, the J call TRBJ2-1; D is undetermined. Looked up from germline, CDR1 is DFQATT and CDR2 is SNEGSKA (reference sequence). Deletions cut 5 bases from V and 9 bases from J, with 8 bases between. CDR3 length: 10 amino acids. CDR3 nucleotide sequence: TGCAGTGCTGGATTTCCTGAGCAGTTCTTC. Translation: CSAGFPEQFF.

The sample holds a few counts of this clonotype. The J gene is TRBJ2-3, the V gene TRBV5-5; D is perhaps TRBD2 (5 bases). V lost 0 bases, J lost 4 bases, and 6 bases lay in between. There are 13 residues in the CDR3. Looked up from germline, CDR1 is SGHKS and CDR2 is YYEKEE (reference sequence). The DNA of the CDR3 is TGTGCCAGCAGCTTGGGGAGGTCAGATACGCAGTATTTT. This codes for CASSLGRSDTQYF.

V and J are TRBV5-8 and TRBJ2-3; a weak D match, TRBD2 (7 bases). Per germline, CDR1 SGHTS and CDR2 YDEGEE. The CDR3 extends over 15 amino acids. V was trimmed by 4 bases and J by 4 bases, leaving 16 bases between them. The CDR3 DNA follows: TGTGCCAGCAGCCGACGGGGGGCAGGGGCAGATACGCAGTATTTT. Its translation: CASSRRGAGADTQYF.

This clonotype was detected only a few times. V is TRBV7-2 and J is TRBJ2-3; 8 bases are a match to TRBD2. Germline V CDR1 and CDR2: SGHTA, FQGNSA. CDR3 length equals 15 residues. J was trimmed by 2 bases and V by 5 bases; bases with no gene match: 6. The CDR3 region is CASSPSGGYTDTQYF. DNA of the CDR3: TGTGCCAGCAGCCCAAGCGGGGGATACACAGATACGCAGTATTTT.

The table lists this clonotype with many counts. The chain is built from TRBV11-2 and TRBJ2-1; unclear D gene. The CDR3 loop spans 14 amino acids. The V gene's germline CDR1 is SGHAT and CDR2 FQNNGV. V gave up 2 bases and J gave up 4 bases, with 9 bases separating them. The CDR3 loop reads CASSLSQNYNEQFF. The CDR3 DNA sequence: TGTGCCAGCAGCTTAAGCCAGAATTACAATGAGCAGTTCTTC.

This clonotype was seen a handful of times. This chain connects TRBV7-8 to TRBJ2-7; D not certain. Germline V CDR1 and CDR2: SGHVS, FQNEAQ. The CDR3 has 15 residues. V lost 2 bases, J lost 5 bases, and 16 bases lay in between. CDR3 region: CASSLMATMGNEQYF. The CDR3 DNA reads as TGTGCCAGCAGCTTAATGGCGACAATGGGTAACGAGCAGTACTTC.